This section outlines one T cell receptor (beta chain) sequence together with its context. Its antigen is undetermined. The data originate from a study of blood T cells in healthy people across ages. Findings and caveats of the study: Unsorted PBMCs prevented conclusive naive versus antigen-experienced comparison.

V gave up 1 base and J gave up 0 bases, with 7 bases separating them. There are 14 residues in the CDR3. The V gene's germline CDR1 is SEHNR and CDR2 FQNEAQ (reference sequence). A sample-barcoded 5' primer and a J-beta primer mix were used in a second PCR of about 7 to 12 cycles. Each cDNA was tagged by a template-switch adaptor containing 12 random nucleotides. TCRdb recomputed calls from the 5' RACE reads with MiXCR, one row per CDR3 protein. The table includes approximately 830,000 distinct CDR3 sequences, under 80% detected once. The TCR originated in a young man in good health. The chain has TRBV7-9 and TRBJ2-7, with no clear D. Sequencing was carried out using blood. Here the CDR3 DNA reads TGTGCCAGCAGCTTAGGTTTCATCTCCTACGAGCAGTACTTC. This sequence encodes CASSLGFISYEQYF. Using reference TRBV7-9 and TRBJ2-7 for the parts outside the CDR3, the full variable domain is DTGVSQNPRHKITKRGQNVTFRCDPISEHNRLYWYRQTLGQGPEFLTYFQNEAQLEKSRLLSDRFSAERPKGSFSTLEIQRTEQGDSAMYLCASSLGFISYEQYFGPGTRLTVT.